This T cell receptor beta chain was obtained from a study of T cell repertoires and Cas9 in healthy adults (dated by TCRdb to 2016 to 2019). Study-level background: Multi-effector potency, cytotoxicity and lineage determination within the CD4 and CD8 compartments were characterized for SpCas9-reactive T cells. The study examined preexisting T cell immunity against the Streptococcus pyogenes Cas9 nuclease (SpCas9) used in CRISPR gene editing. What the research found in general, with its limitations: SpCas9-reactive regulatory T cells were reported to mitigate proliferation and function of SpCas9-reactive effector T cells in vitro.

This clone was counted between two and nine times. Its antigen is still unknown. Nothing much larger sits one base from this clone, and base qualities are not available. Its CDR3 holds 14 amino acids, cysteine through phenylalanine. Only the CDR3 portion is preserved as DNA: 42 bases, with reading frame beginning at the first base. CDR1 and CDR2, looked up from the germline V gene, are KGHSY and FQNENV. From V the trimming removes 4 bases and from J it removes 1 base, while the gene matches leave 3 bases of the junction unaccounted for. Donors were healthy humans. The library was generated by the immunoSEQ multiplex PCR assay. TCRdb retrieved this table from immuneACCESS and kept in-frame rearrangements only. Not all clones are present; in checked studies, unresolved V genes account for under half, and no reason is known for the remainder. The sample has tens of thousands of clones on record, roughly 90% of them singletons. The ten largest clones capture 0.69% of the sample.

This clonotype was obtained from a human donor in good health. In this chain, TRBV16 is recombined with TRBJ1-1, with TRBD1 identical over 7 junction bases. The sequenced material came from CD4+ effector T cells (CD127+, CD25-, CD137-, CD154-) from PBMCs; culture status not recorded. CDR3 region: CASSRSGGNTEAFF. Here is the DNA: TGTGCCAGCAGCCGATCAGGGGGGAACACTGAAGCTTTCTTT.